This TCR beta chain was identified during a study of brain T cells in children with intractable seizures. Overall study findings and caveats: Clones missing pre-surgery may reflect undersampling of that blood sample. Only CDR3 sequence similarity suggested viral specificity, without known HCMV serostatus.

This clone appeared once. No antigen is known for it. This CDR3 region has 13 residues. Trimming left V 10 bases short and J 7 bases short, with 20 bases between. Germline assignment: CDR1 SGHRS and CDR2 YFSETQ. Surgery cases with the highest brain T cell transcript signatures were chosen for sequencing. Profiled with immunoSEQ multiplex PCR; TCRdb holds only in-frame clones, not every one. The sample consists of under 150,000 clones, roughly 94% of them appearing once. The TCR originated in a boy under three years old with hemimegalencephaly and intractable seizures. The chain has TRBV5-1 and TRBJ1-2; tentatively, D is TRBD1 (6 bases). The sample in question was peripheral blood, obtained at surgery. The CDR3 coding sequence is TGCGCCTCATCGACCCGGGTGGGGGCTGGCTACACCTTC. Protein product: CASSTRVGAGYTF.